These 9 T cell receptor beta chains were all obtained from the same sample, sequenced in a study of T cell clones after liver transplantation (dated 2019 in TCRdb). Receptor libraries were prepared by the immunoSEQ multiplex PCR assay. Entries here come from immuneACCESS through TCRdb and include only in-frame sequences with V and J called. Some clones fail to appear in such tables; in the studies checked, an unresolved V gene covers under half of the shortfall, and the cause of the remainder is unknown. In this sample the table shows 31,000 or so clones, approximately 96% of which occur a single time. The top ten clonotypes cover 25% to 30% of the sample. Source: CD8+ T cells from blood, taken 12 months after liver transplant. Source of these receptors: a human patient who received a liver transplant. After a transplant, the donor of the graft may account for some T cells.

The chain uses TRBV27 and TRBJ2-7; TRBD1 matches 10 bases. J gave up 4 bases and V 7 bases, and 10 bases lay outside the gene matches. Germline CDR1 and CDR2: MNHEY and SMNVEV (reference sequence). This CDR3 region has 15 residues. CDR3 loop: CASKAATGGLYEQYF. CDR3 DNA: TGTGCCAGCAAAGCCGCGACAGGGGGCTTATACGAGCAGTACTTC.

The rearrangement joins TRBV6-1 to TRBJ2-7; D gene ambiguous. With 8 bases removed from V and 1 base from J, the gap between germline ends came to 15 bases. Germline V gene lookup returns CDR1 MNHNS and CDR2 SASEGT. The CDR3 runs 14 residues. The CDR3 here is CASYPRGVSYEQYF. CDR3 nucleotides: TGTGCCAGCTACCCCCGTGGGGTGTCCTACGAGCAGTACTTC.

This chain joins TRBV21-1 and TRBJ2-7. TRBV21-1 is labeled a pseudogene. This CDR3 region has 14 residues. The CDR3 here is CASSQKRDLYEQYF. CDR3 in DNA: TGTGCCAGCAGCCAAAAACGGGACCTCTACGAGCAGTACTTC.

This rearrangement joins TRBV25-1 to TRBJ2-1; TRBD2 agrees at 7 bases. The J segment lost 5 bases and the V segment lost 1 base, leaving 2 bases of the junction unmatched. The germline V gene encodes CDR1 MGHDK and CDR2 SYGVNS. This CDR3 has 14 residues. For the CDR3, the DNA is TGTGCCAGCAGTGAATGGGGGAGGGACAATGAGCAGTTCTTC. Translating it yields CASSEWGRDNEQFF.

The chain recombines TRBV9 with TRBJ2-7, with TRBD1 matching 7 bases. The V gene end was trimmed by 7 bases and the J gene end by 4 bases; junction bases not matched to a gene: 11. The CDR3 is 14 residues long. The germline gives CDR1 SGDLS, CDR2 YYNGEE. The CDR3: CASGTGTDEYEQYF. The CDR3 DNA reads as TGTGCCAGCGGGACCGGGACAGACGAATACGAGCAGTACTTC.

This clone was counted between two and nine times. The chain links TRBV5-8 to TRBJ1-2, with unresolved D. The CDR3 extends over 14 amino acids. The V gene lost 4 bases and the J gene lost 8 bases, with 18 bases spanning the gap. Germline loops: CDR1 SGHTS, CDR2 YDEGEE. The CDR3 loop reads CASSGRAGLSGYTF. The CDR3 nucleotides read TGTGCCAGCAGCGGCCGTGCGGGCCTAAGCGGCTACACCTTC.

Concerning this clone itself: A read error may account for a junction end that differs from germline. The gene calls are TRBV11-2 and TRBJ1-3, with a weak D call TRBD1 (6 bases). CDR1 and CDR2 (germline): SGHAT, FQNNGV. The CDR3 totals 12 residues. The CDR3 loop reads CASSLTAGQKHF. CDR3 DNA: TGTGCCAGCAGCTTAACAGCAGGACAGAAACATTTT.

The chain has TRBV28 and TRBJ1-5; 10 bases line up with TRBD1. The CDR3 length is 18 residues. Germline V CDR1 and CDR2: MDHEN, SYDVKM. Trimming at V came to 3 bases and at J to 2 bases, leaving 10 bases not matched to a gene. The CDR3 sequence: CASSFPGQGTRGNQPQHF. The CDR3 DNA reads as TGTGCCAGCAGTTTCCCGGGACAGGGGACTAGAGGCAATCAGCCCCAGCATTTT.

The J gene is TRBJ2-1, the V gene TRBV5-5; the D is unclear. V was pared by 4 bases and J by 5 bases, with 4 bases between. Germline CDR1 is SGHKS and CDR2 is YYEKEE (reference sequence). This CDR3 contains 11 residues. DNA of the CDR3: TGTGCCAGCAGCCCGGACAATGAGCAGTTCTTC. The encoded protein is CASSPDNEQFF. The variable domain in full, completed from reference TRBV5-5 and TRBJ2-1, reads DAGVTQSPTHLIKTRGQQVTLRCSPISGHKSVSWYQQVLGQGPQFIFQYYEKEERGRGNFPDRFSARQFPNYSSELNVNALLLGDSALYLCASSPDNEQFFGPGTRLTVL.